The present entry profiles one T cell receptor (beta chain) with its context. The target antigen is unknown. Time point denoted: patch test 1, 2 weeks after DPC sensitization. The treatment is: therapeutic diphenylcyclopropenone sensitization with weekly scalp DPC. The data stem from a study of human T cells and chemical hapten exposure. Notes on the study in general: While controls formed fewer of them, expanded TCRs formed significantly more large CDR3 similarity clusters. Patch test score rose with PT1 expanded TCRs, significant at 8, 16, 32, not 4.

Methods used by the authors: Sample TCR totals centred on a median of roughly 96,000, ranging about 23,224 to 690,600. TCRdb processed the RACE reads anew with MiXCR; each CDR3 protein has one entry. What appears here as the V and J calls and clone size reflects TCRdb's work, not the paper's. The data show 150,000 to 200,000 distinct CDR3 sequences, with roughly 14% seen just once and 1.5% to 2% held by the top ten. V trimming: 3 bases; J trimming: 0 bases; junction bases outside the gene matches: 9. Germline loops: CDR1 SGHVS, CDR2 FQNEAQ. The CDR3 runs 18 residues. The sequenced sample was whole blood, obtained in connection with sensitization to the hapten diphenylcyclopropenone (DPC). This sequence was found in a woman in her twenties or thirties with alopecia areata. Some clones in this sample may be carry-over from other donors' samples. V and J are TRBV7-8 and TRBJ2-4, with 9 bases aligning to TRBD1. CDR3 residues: CASSLSRDRVGAKNIQYF. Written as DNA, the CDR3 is TGTGCCAGCAGCTTGTCCCGGGACAGGGTTGGAGCCAAAAACATTCAGTACTTC.